This T cell receptor (beta chain) appears in the sequencing data of a study of CD8+CD57+ T cells in acquired aplastic anemia. All patients picked for sequencing had shown, by flow cytometry, an expansion of CD8+CD57+ cells. Investigators profiled TCR beta VDJ and CDR3 from genomic DNA template. Each CDR3 protein gets one entry after TCRdb re-called the reads with MiXCR. The sample holds 200,000 to 250,000 distinct CDR3 sequences, 50% to 70% seen once. The sequenced material came from sorted CD4+, CD8+, or CD8+CD57+ T cells (not recorded which) from PBMCs. The receptor was derived from a human donor with aplastic anemia.

The CDR3 DNA reads TGTGCCAGCAGCTCCCCGACTAGCGGGACATGGGAGCAGTACTTC. It encodes CASSSPTSGTWEQYF. This chain uses TRBV7-2 with TRBJ2-7, with TRBD2 matching over 11 bases. This CDR3 has 15 amino acids. From germline, CDR1 is SGHTA and CDR2 FQGNSA. V was clipped by 4 bases and J by 7 bases; unmatched bases: 9.